The clone carrying this TCR beta chain was recorded only once. This sample was taken from a study of blood T cell repertoires in COVID-19. Background on the study: T cells, B-cell-depleted T cells, or PBMCs provided the cDNA or gDNA that served as material.

Categorization into cohorts depended on clinical history that participants reported. Symptom resolution, clearance, or two negative PCRs marked the recovered donors of Cohort 3. TCRdb keeps only in-frame clones here, not all; method: immunoSEQ multiplex PCR. Of about 270,000 clones in the sample, approximately 91% were seen once. Trimming took off 0 bases at V and 4 bases at J, with 14 bases between the two ends. Germline V gives CDR1 SGHRS, CDR2 YFSETQ. The CDR3 totals 16 residues. The clonotype comes from a woman between 25 and 40 years old who had recovered from COVID-19. The gene calls are TRBV5-1 and TRBJ2-1, with a possible D match to TRBD2 (5 bases). The specimen sequenced was PBMCs or T cells enriched from blood (not recorded which). CDR3 sequence reads: CASSLGGKVPYNEQFF. CDR3 sequence (DNA): TGCGCCAGCAGCTTGGGAGGGAAGGTTCCGTACAATGAGCAGTTCTTC.